Below, 3 T cell receptor beta chains from the same sample are listed, as sequenced in a study of early T cells in non-severe SARS-CoV-2 infection. TCRdb re-called the 5' RACE reads with MiXCR, one entry per CDR3 protein. The table lists roughly 52,000 distinct CDR3 sequences, over 7.5% of them singletons. Source material: whole blood. These receptors were taken from an adult who was a healthcare worker with PCR-confirmed SARS-CoV-2 infection or an uninfected control (not recorded which).

This clonotype came up many times. This chain joins TRBV5-1 and TRBJ1-1; D is uncertain. CDR3 length equals 13 residues. Germline loops: CDR1 SGHRS, CDR2 YFSETQ. V was trimmed by 4 bases and J by 0 bases, leaving 7 bases between them. The CDR3 spells CASSITMNTEAFF. DNA of the CDR3: TGCGCCAGCAGCATTACCATGAACACTGAAGCTTTCTTT.

This clonotype is termed medium-sized. This chain links TRBV27 with TRBJ1-2; 10 bases match TRBD1. J was trimmed by 7 bases and V by 5 bases; bases with no gene match: 10. Germline V gene lookup returns CDR1 MNHEY and CDR2 SMNVEV (reference sequence). CDR3 length equals 15 residues. CDR3 region: CASSPTGTGAAGYTF. The CDR3 nucleotides are TGTGCCAGCAGTCCTACCGGGACAGGGGCGGCTGGCTACACCTTC.

To note about this clonotype: This clone may be a read error of a much larger clone one base away. The chain recombines TRBV28 with TRBJ1-5, with D unclear. Germline V gene lookup returns CDR1 MDHEN and CDR2 SYDVKM. The CDR3 covers 15 residues. The CDR3 is CVSTRTRLGNQPQHF. For the CDR3, the DNA is TGTGTCAGCACGCGGACCAGGCTGGGCAATCAGCCCCAGCATTTT. The whole variable domain, remainder taken from reference TRBV28 and TRBJ1-5, is DVKVTQSSRYLVKRTGEKVFLECVQDMDHENMFWYRQDPGLGLRLIYFSYDVKMKEKGDIPEGYSVSREKKERFSLILESASTNQTSMYLCVSTRTRLGNQPQHFGDGTRLSIL.